Below, 9 T cell receptor beta chains from the same sample are listed, as sequenced in a study of shared clonotypes between healthy human individuals. TCRdb's table, derived via immunoSEQ multiplex PCR, lists solely in-frame clones and lacks some. The sample consists of roughly 1,100,000 clones, about 75% of them appearing once. Sequenced material: memory CD4+ T cells sorted from blood. Subset noted: CD45RA-negative fraction. Receptors were obtained from a man younger than 35 in good health.

This clone was observed once. The rearrangement uses TRBV5-4 and TRBJ2-3; D is perhaps TRBD2 (6 bases). Germline V gene data show CDR1 as SGHNT and CDR2 as YYREEE (reference sequence). Deletions cut 4 bases from V and 0 bases from J, with 9 bases between. The CDR3 extends over 14 amino acids. This chain's CDR3 is CASSPGGSTDTQYF. CDR3 in DNA: TGTGCCAGCAGCCCCGGGGGTAGCACAGATACGCAGTATTTT.

The rearrangement joins TRBV6-1 to TRBJ2-1, with 10 bases aligning to TRBD1. CDR3 size: 13 residues. Germline V gene lookup returns CDR1 MNHNS and CDR2 SASEGT. V dropped 8 bases and J dropped 6; count of bases not matched to a gene: 4. CDR3 sequence (DNA): TGTGCCAGCGAATGGACAGGGGGCAATGAGCAGTTCTTC. Its protein is CASEWTGGNEQFF.

This sequence joins TRBV4-3 and TRBJ2-3; 9 bases fit TRBD1. The junction had 14 bases not matched to a gene; V was cut back by 1 base and J by 3 bases. Germline assignment: CDR1 LGHNA and CDR2 YSLEER. This CDR3 region has 19 residues. The CDR3 loop is CASSQGSIPLQGATDTQYF. The CDR3 DNA reads TGCGCCAGCAGCCAAGGGTCTATCCCCCTACAGGGGGCGACAGATACGCAGTATTTT.

The rearrangement joins TRBV6-5 to TRBJ2-2; D unclear. CDR3 length equals 14 residues. The V gene lost 5 bases and the J gene lost 1 base, with 8 bases spanning the gap. CDR1 and CDR2 (germline): MNHEY, SVGAGI. CDR3 coding DNA: TGTGCCAGCAGTCCCTACATGAACACCGGGGAGCTGTTTTTT. It codes for CASSPYMNTGELFF.

This rearrangement joins TRBV7-3 to TRBJ2-3, with 11 bases identical to TRBD2. The V gene end was trimmed by 8 bases and the J gene end by 4 bases; junction bases not matched to a gene: 5. The CDR3 is 14 residues long. Looked up from germline, CDR1 is SGHTA and CDR2 is FQGTGA. Here the CDR3 DNA reads TGTGCCAGCGGGACTAGCGGATCTGCAGATACGCAGTATTTT. Its protein is CASGTSGSADTQYF.

The chain recombines TRBV30 with TRBJ2-3; maybe TRBD2 (7 bases). Germline CDR1 and CDR2: GTSNPN and SVGIG (reference sequence). V gave up 3 bases and J gave up 1 base, with 20 bases separating them. The CDR3 is 17 amino acids. CDR3 sequence (DNA): TGTGCCTGGAGGGGACAAGGGGGGAGGGCCGGCACAGATACGCAGTATTTT. This translates into CAWRGQGGRAGTDTQYF.

This clone was detected once. The V call is TRBV10-3, the J call TRBJ1-2; 7 bases are a match to TRBD1. The germline CDR1 and CDR2 sequences are ENHRY and SYGVKD. Unmatched junction bases numbered 7, after V lost 4 bases and J lost 8 bases. There are 13 residues in the CDR3. Here the CDR3 reads CAISAQTGLGYTF. For the CDR3, the DNA is TGTGCCATCAGTGCCCAGACAGGGCTCGGCTACACCTTC.

The chain couples TRBV11-2 to TRBJ1-4; D not resolved. V was cut by 3 bases and J by 12 bases, with 14 bases left in between. From germline, CDR1 is SGHAT and CDR2 FQNNGV. The CDR3 extends over 13 amino acids. The CDR3 DNA is TGTGCCAGCAGCTTCGACAATCGGGGAGAACTGTTTTTT. Amino acid sequence: CASSFDNRGELFF.

DNA of the CDR3: TGTGCCAGCAGTTTGGGGCCACAGGGGACCCAAGAGACCCAGTACTTC. Translating gives CASSLGPQGTQETQYF. The rearrangement links TRBV28 to TRBJ2-5; 7 nucleotides agree with TRBD1. Germline V lookup: CDR1 MDHEN, CDR2 SYDVKM. This CDR3 is built from 16 residues. Trimming removed 3 bases from V and 1 base from J; junction bases left unmatched: 8.